Described below is a single TCR beta chain sequence and its context. Its target is not known. These data originate in a study of CD8+ T cells in alopecia areata. Overall study: Among treated patients, oral tofacitinib was administered at 5 to 10 mg twice daily. Whole-study findings and limits: Many expanded lesional clones persisted in scalp and blood during tofacitinib.

After isolation, RNA underwent reverse transcription to generate cDNA as the sequencing template. The assay was immunoSEQ multiplex PCR, and TCRdb's table has in-frame clones only and misses some. The repertoire holds more than 150,000 clones, with roughly 64% as singletons. The sample's treatment: oral pan-JAK inhibitor, 5-10 mg twice daily. From alopecia areata patients, lesional scalp punch biopsies and peripheral blood were collected. The germline V and J ends were trimmed by 2 bases and 5 bases, with 13 bases remaining between them. Germline V gene lookup returns CDR1 SGHVS and CDR2 FNYEAQ. This CDR3 is built from 14 residues.

The receptor was isolated from a human donor with alopecia areata. Sequencing used CD8+ T cells sorted from blood, obtained at week 24, from a patient treated with tofacitinib. The chain is built from TRBV7-6 and TRBJ2-7; perhaps TRBD2 as D (5 bases). In DNA, the CDR3 is TGTGCCAGCAGCTTAACGGTGGGAGCTCACGAGCAGTACTTC. The encoded protein is CASSLTVGAHEQYF.